These T cell receptor beta chains were read from a single sample in a study of shared clonotypes between healthy human individuals. Using immunoSEQ multiplex PCR, the repertoire was profiled, and TCRdb retains in-frame clones only, with some absent. The sample contains millions of clones, over 85% of which appear only once. The sample taken for sequencing was naive CD4+ T cells sorted from blood. The receptors were sampled from a man younger than 35 in good health. The CDR3 runs from the conserved cysteine through the conserved F or W. The order of the fields is J gene, V gene, D gene, clone size, CDR3 protein, CDR3 DNA. D genes are given only for firm matches. Only some rows state a clone size, as once, few, many or a class for expanded clones.

J: TRBJ2-5; V: TRBV2; D: NA; size: NA; CDR3: CASSEWKETQYF; DNA: TGTGCCAGCAGTGAATGGAAAGAGACCCAGTACTTC
J: TRBJ1-5; V: TRBV30; D: NA; size: NA; CDR3: CAWSVTSLVGQPQHF; DNA: TGTGCCTGGAGTGTCACCAGCCTCGTTGGGCAGCCCCAGCATTTT
J: TRBJ2-7; V: TRBV11-2; D: TRBD2; size: NA; CDR3: CASSYLLAGEGSYEQYF; DNA: TGTGCCAGCAGCTACCTCCTGGCGGGAGAGGGCTCCTACGAGCAGTACTTC
J: TRBJ2-7; V: TRBV5-4; D: NA; size: NA; CDR3: CASSGFTEQYF; DNA: TGTGCCAGCAGCGGGTTCACCGAGCAGTACTTC
J: TRBJ2-7; V: TRBV7-9; D: NA; size: NA; CDR3: CASSLSREYEQYF; DNA: TGTGCCAGCAGCCTATCCCGGGAGTACGAGCAGTACTTC
J: TRBJ2-3; V: TRBV5-1; D: NA; size: NA; CDR3: CASSLGPSIPDTQYF; DNA: TGCGCCAGCAGCTTAGGCCCGTCTATCCCAGATACGCAGTATTTT
J: TRBJ2-7; V: TRBV27; D: NA; size: NA; CDR3: CASSLGGPKLYEQYF; DNA: TGTGCCAGCAGCTTGGGGGGCCCCAAACTCTACGAGCAGTACTTC
J: TRBJ2-7; V: TRBV11-2; D: NA; size: NA; CDR3: CASSPGTVYNEQYF; DNA: TGTGCCAGCAGCCCAGGGACGGTCTACAACGAGCAGTACTTC
J: TRBJ2-1; V: TRBV5-1; D: TRBD2; size: NA; CDR3: CASSLDGGRNNEQFF; DNA: TGCGCCAGCAGCTTGGATGGCGGGAGGAACAATGAGCAGTTCTTC
J: TRBJ2-1; V: TRBV18; D: TRBD2; size: NA; CDR3: CASSPLRLADNEQFF; DNA: TGTGCCAGCTCACCACTGAGACTAGCGGACAATGAGCAGTTCTTC
J: TRBJ2-2; V: TRBV30; D: NA; size: few; CDR3: CAWSVRRNTGELFF; DNA: TGTGCCTGGAGTGTAAGGAGGAACACCGGGGAGCTGTTTTTT
J: TRBJ1-1; V: TRBV7-2; D: TRBD1; size: NA; CDR3: CASSRQGTEMTEAFF; DNA: TGTGCCAGCAGCAGACAGGGGACTGAGATGACTGAAGCTTTCTTT
J: TRBJ2-1; V: TRBV7-7; D: NA; size: once; CDR3: CASSLPGGNEQFF; DNA: TGTGCTAGCAGCTTACCAGGCGGGAATGAGCAGTTCTTC
J: TRBJ2-5; V: TRBV5-1; D: TRBD1; size: NA; CDR3: CASSDDRDGETQYF; DNA: TGCGCCAGCAGCGACGACAGGGATGGGGAGACCCAGTACTTC
J: TRBJ1-2; V: TRBV9; D: NA; size: NA; CDR3: CASSVAEKFYGYTF; DNA: TGTGCCAGCAGCGTAGCGGAGAAGTTCTATGGCTACACCTTC
J: TRBJ2-7; V: TRBV7-2; D: NA; size: once; CDR3: CASSLAEIYEQYF; DNA: TGTGCCAGCAGCTTAGCAGAAATCTACGAGCAGTACTTC
J: TRBJ2-2; V: TRBV18; D: TRBD1; size: NA; CDR3: CASSPGQGGVGELFF; DNA: TGTGCCAGCTCACCGGGACAGGGCGGCGTGGGGGAGCTGTTTTTT
J: TRBJ1-6; V: TRBV7-2; D: NA; size: NA; CDR3: CASSLQGTGSPLHF; DNA: TGTGCCAGCAGCTTACAGGGTACGGGTTCACCCCTCCACTTT
J: TRBJ1-2; V: TRBV7-8; D: TRBD1; size: NA; CDR3: CASSHRTGGVYGYTF; DNA: TGTGCCAGCAGTCACCGGACAGGGGGAGTCTATGGCTACACCTTC
J: TRBJ2-1; V: TRBV29-1; D: TRBD2; size: NA; CDR3: CSVTSGYNEQFF; DNA: TGCAGCGTAACTAGCGGCTACAATGAGCAGTTCTTC
J: TRBJ2-2; V: TRBV19; D: TRBD1; size: NA; CDR3: CASSETGGVSGELFF; DNA: TGTGCCAGTAGTGAGACAGGGGGCGTATCTGGGGAGCTGTTTTTT
J: TRBJ2-2; V: TRBV4-2; D: NA; size: NA; CDR3: CASSQAGTLNTGELFF; DNA: TGTGCCAGCAGCCAAGCGGGGACCCTGAACACCGGGGAGCTGTTTTTT
J: TRBJ1-5; V: TRBV7-9; D: NA; size: once; CDR3: CASSRTGLSNQPQHF; DNA: TGTGCCAGCAGCCGAACAGGGCTTAGCAATCAGCCCCAGCATTTT
J: TRBJ1-3; V: TRBV5-1; D: NA; size: NA; CDR3: CASSLGPSGNTIYF; DNA: TGCGCCAGCAGCTTGGGTCCCTCTGGAAACACCATATATTTT
J: TRBJ1-2; V: TRBV30; D: NA; size: NA; CDR3: CASYAGVAGGYTF; DNA: TGTGCCTCCTACGCGGGTGTCGCTGGTGGCTACACCTTC
J: TRBJ1-6; V: TRBV28; D: NA; size: NA; CDR3: CASRTRNYSPLHF; DNA: TGTGCCAGCCGAACCCGGAATTATTCACCCCTCCACTTT
J: TRBJ1-2; V: TRBV29-1; D: TRBD1; size: NA; CDR3: CSVEGQGEGYTF; DNA: TGCAGCGTTGAGGGACAGGGGGAAGGCTACACCTTC
J: TRBJ2-7; V: TRBV5-4; D: NA; size: NA; CDR3: CASSLVGSSYEQYF; DNA: TGTGCCAGCAGCTTGGTGGGTTCTTCCTACGAGCAGTACTTC
J: TRBJ2-1; V: TRBV5-4; D: NA; size: NA; CDR3: CASSLGEGSYNEQFF; DNA: TGTGCCAGCAGCTTGGGGGAAGGGTCCTACAATGAGCAGTTCTTC
J: TRBJ1-1; V: TRBV20-1; D: NA; size: NA; CDR3: CSARGAGEAFF; DNA: TGCAGTGCTAGAGGGGCTGGTGAAGCTTTCTTT
J: TRBJ2-3; V: TRBV7-3; D: NA; size: NA; CDR3: CASSLGAGTDTQYF; DNA: TGTGCCAGCAGCTTAGGGGCGGGGACAGATACGCAGTATTTT
J: TRBJ1-5; V: TRBV7-2; D: NA; size: NA; CDR3: CASSYFGQPQHF; DNA: TGTGCCAGCAGTTACTTCGGACAGCCCCAGCATTTT
J: TRBJ1-3; V: TRBV9; D: TRBD1; size: once; CDR3: CASSAETGSGNTIYF; DNA: TGTGCCAGCAGCGCCGAGACAGGGTCTGGAAACACCATATATTTT
J: TRBJ1-4; V: TRBV19; D: NA; size: NA; CDR3: CASRGEKLFF; DNA: TGTGCCAGTAGGGGTGAAAAACTGTTTTTT
J: TRBJ2-7; V: TRBV7-6; D: NA; size: NA; CDR3: CASSQGLDGARYEQYF; DNA: TGTGCCAGCAGCCAGGGATTGGACGGAGCCCGGTACGAGCAGTACTTC
J: TRBJ2-2; V: TRBV7-6; D: TRBD2; size: NA; CDR3: CASSLAAGAPGELFF; DNA: TGTGCCAGCAGCTTAGCAGCGGGAGCGCCCGGGGAGCTGTTTTTT
J: TRBJ2-3; V: TRBV6-5; D: NA; size: NA; CDR3: CASSQGDTQYF; DNA: TGTGCCAGCAGCCAGGGAGATACGCAGTATTTT
J: TRBJ2-3; V: TRBV27; D: TRBD2; size: NA; CDR3: CASSLIAGSSTDTQYF; DNA: TGTGCCAGCAGTTTAATAGCGGGGTCTAGCACAGATACGCAGTATTTT
J: TRBJ2-7; V: TRBV11-2; D: TRBD2; size: NA; CDR3: CASSPWTSGVYEQYF; DNA: TGTGCCAGCAGCCCCTGGACTAGCGGAGTCTACGAGCAGTACTTC
J: TRBJ2-3; V: TRBV2; D: NA; size: NA; CDR3: CASSEYAAHTDTQYF; DNA: TGTGCCAGCAGTGAGTATGCCGCGCACACAGATACGCAGTATTTT
J: TRBJ2-2; V: TRBV7-3; D: NA; size: NA; CDR3: CASSVGLFTGELFF; DNA: TGTGCCAGCAGCGTCGGACTTTTCACCGGGGAGCTGTTTTTT
J: TRBJ2-5; V: TRBV7-2; D: NA; size: NA; CDR3: CASSHREGKPRQETQYF; DNA: TGTGCCAGCAGCCATAGAGAGGGGAAACCACGGCAAGAGACCCAGTACTTC
J: TRBJ1-2; V: TRBV30; D: NA; size: NA; CDR3: CAWSAGGAGYTF; DNA: TGTGCCTGGAGTGCCGGGGGAGCTGGCTACACCTTC
J: TRBJ1-5; V: TRBV9; D: NA; size: NA; CDR3: CASSPRGHLHINQPQHF; DNA: TGTGCCAGCAGCCCGCGGGGCCATCTGCATATCAATCAGCCCCAGCATTTT
J: TRBJ1-1; V: TRBV29-1; D: NA; size: NA; CDR3: CSVELGGDAFF; DNA: TGCAGCGTTGAACTGGGGGGCGATGCTTTCTTT
J: TRBJ2-7; V: TRBV5-1; D: NA; size: NA; CDR3: CASSFPEQYF; DNA: TGCGCCAGCAGCTTCCCGGAGCAGTACTTC
J: TRBJ2-1; V: TRBV7-9; D: TRBD1; size: NA; CDR3: CASSLAGTGGEQFF; DNA: TGTGCCAGCAGCTTAGCCGGGACAGGGGGCGAGCAGTTCTTC
J: TRBJ2-2; V: TRBV6-1; D: NA; size: NA; CDR3: CASSARAPSNTGELFF; DNA: TGTGCCAGCAGTGCCCGGGCCCCGTCCAACACCGGGGAGCTGTTTTTT
J: TRBJ2-5; V: TRBV11-2; D: NA; size: NA; CDR3: CASRGMETQYF; DNA: TGTGCCAGCAGGGGTATGGAGACCCAGTACTTC
J: TRBJ2-2; V: TRBV10-3; D: TRBD1; size: NA; CDR3: CAISPDRAPTGGELFF; DNA: TGTGCCATCAGCCCCGACAGGGCCCCCACCGGCGGGGAGCTGTTTTTT
J: TRBJ1-3; V: TRBV4-1; D: NA; size: NA; CDR3: CASSQVSLSGNTIYF; DNA: TGCGCCAGCAGCCAAGTGTCACTGTCGGGAAACACCATATATTTT
J: TRBJ1-2; V: TRBV4-3; D: NA; size: once; CDR3: CASSQDVPGVLSYTF; DNA: TGCGCCAGCAGCCAAGATGTACCCGGAGTATTGAGCTACACCTTC
J: TRBJ1-2; V: TRBV28; D: NA; size: NA; CDR3: CASSSPSSRGYGYTF; DNA: TGTGCCAGCAGTTCCCCAAGCAGTAGAGGCTATGGCTACACCTTC
J: TRBJ2-1; V: TRBV4-3; D: TRBD2; size: NA; CDR3: CASSQQLAGGRDEQFF; DNA: TGCGCCAGCAGCCAGCAACTAGCGGGAGGCCGAGATGAGCAGTTCTTC
J: TRBJ1-6; V: TRBV5-4; D: TRBD1; size: NA; CDR3: CASSPRTGGSNSPLHF; DNA: TGTGCCAGCAGCCCACGGACAGGGGGCTCGAATTCACCCCTCCACTTT
J: TRBJ2-2; V: TRBV6-1; D: TRBD2; size: NA; CDR3: CASSVGPTSPGTGELFF; DNA: TGTGCCAGCAGTGTTGGGCCGACTAGCCCCGGCACCGGGGAGCTGTTTTTT
J: TRBJ2-7; V: TRBV28; D: TRBD2; size: NA; CDR3: CASSSPIAGGREQYF; DNA: TGTGCCAGCAGTTCCCCTATAGCGGGGGGGAGGGAGCAGTACTTC